The 14 T cell receptor beta chains listed next were all sequenced from one sample in a study of human T cells and chemical hapten exposure. In TCRdb, the RACE reads were re-called with MiXCR into one record per CDR3 protein. The sample lists roughly 180,000 distinct CDR3 sequences; 20% to 25% were seen once. Regarding time point: patch test 1, 2 weeks after DPC sensitization. Treatment meaning: therapeutic diphenylcyclopropenone sensitization with weekly scalp DPC. This specimen consisted of whole blood, obtained in connection with sensitization to the hapten diphenylcyclopropenone (DPC). All receptors come from a woman aged 45-65 years with alopecia areata. Some clones in this sample may be carry-over from other donors' samples.

The chain has TRBV6-5 and TRBJ1-1; D is ambiguous. V lost 6 bases to trimming and J lost 4 bases, with 12 bases between them. This CDR3 region has 13 residues. Germline V gene data show CDR1 as MNHEY and CDR2 as SVGAGI. CDR3 amino acids: CASRSSRATEAFF. The CDR3 region has the DNA TGTGCCAGCAGATCCAGTCGGGCCACTGAAGCTTTCTTT.

This clonotype has a handful of counts. The chain has TRBV5-1 and TRBJ1-4, with D perhaps TRBD1 (5 bases). The CDR3 is 14 amino acids. Deletions cut 7 bases from V and 5 bases from J, with 15 bases between. The germline V gene encodes CDR1 SGHRS and CDR2 YFSETQ. CDR3 nucleotides: TGCGCCAGCTCCCGGGGCGGAACAAATGAAAAACTGTTTTTT. Translated: CASSRGGTNEKLFF.

This clonotype has just a few counts. The rearrangement uses TRBV15 and TRBJ2-7, with D unresolved. V lost 0 bases and J lost 11, with 20 bases in between. The CDR3 sequence is 15 residues long. Germline CDR1 is LNHNV and CDR2 is YYDKDF (reference sequence). Written as DNA, the CDR3 is TGTGCCACCAGCAGAGAACGCGTCCCCCCGAGGCTTGAGTACTTC. Amino acids: CATSRERVPPRLEYF.

This clonotype was seen a handful of times. The chain links TRBV29-1 to TRBJ1-1; D gene uncertain. The germline CDR1 and CDR2 sequences are SQVTM and ANQGSEA. This CDR3 has 14 amino acids. Deletions cut 4 bases from V and 2 bases from J, with 14 bases between. CDR3 sequence reads: CSVALTRANTEAFF. CDR3 bases: TGCAGCGTTGCCTTGACAAGAGCTAACACTGAAGCTTTCTTT.

In its sample, this clonotype was seen a few times. The genes are TRBV3-1 and TRBJ2-1, with D possibly matching TRBD2 (6 bases). Trimming stripped 3 bases from V and 3 bases from J, with 9 bases between. This CDR3 is built from 14 residues. Per germline, CDR1 LGHDT and CDR2 YNNKEL (reference sequence). CDR3 loop: CASSQGGGYNEQFF. For the CDR3, the DNA is TGTGCCAGCAGCCAGGGGGGAGGCTACAATGAGCAGTTCTTC.

The chain is built from TRBV21-1 and TRBJ2-2; the table's D call, TRBD1, was not checked against the DNA. TRBV21-1 is marked as a pseudogene. The CDR3 runs to 17 residues. CDR3 sequence: CASSKARGPGHTGELFF. The CDR3 DNA sequence: TGTGCCAGCAGCAAAGCGCGAGGTCCGGGACACACCGGGGAGCTGTTTTTT.

The gene calls are TRBV29-1 and TRBJ2-3, with D uncertain. CDR3 length: 12 amino acids. V was pared by 4 bases and J by 5 bases, with 10 bases between. Germline lookup yields CDR1 SQVTM and CDR2 ANQGSEA. CDR3 coding DNA: TGCAGCGTTGGAATGAGCCAAGATACGCAGTATTTT. It codes for CSVGMSQDTQYF.

This clonotype showed up just a few times. The CDR3 coding sequence is TGCGCCAGCAGCTCCCAGGGGGGGCAAGAGACCCAGTACTTC. This sequence encodes CASSSQGGQETQYF. The rearrangement joins TRBV5-1 to TRBJ2-5; D may be TRBD1 or TRBD2 (7 bases each). V lost 3 bases and J lost 2, with 11 bases in between. The CDR3 has 14 amino acids. Germline assignment: CDR1 SGHRS and CDR2 YFSETQ.

J is TRBJ2-7 and V is TRBV29-1, with 11 bases that match TRBD2. CDR1 and CDR2 (germline): SQVTM, ANQGSEA. J gave up 3 bases and V 4 bases, and 8 bases lay outside the gene matches. This CDR3 spans 15 amino acids. CDR3 nucleotide sequence: TGCAGCGTTGCCCCACGGACTAGCGGGTACTACGAGCAGTACTTC. Translated: CSVAPRTSGYYEQYF.

This sequence joins TRBV3-1 and TRBJ2-1; 12 nucleotides match TRBD2. Losses at the gene ends were 0 bases for V and 7 bases for J; bases not matched to a gene: 7. Germline V gives CDR1 LGHDT, CDR2 YNNKEL (reference sequence). This CDR3 has 17 residues. CDR3 nucleotide sequence: TGTGCCAGCAGCCAAGATCCCCCTACTAGCGGGAGGAATGAGCAGTTCTTC. It yields the protein CASSQDPPTSGRNEQFF.

This clonotype has more than one count but fewer than ten. The chain carries TRBV5-1 and TRBJ2-1; possible D gene TRBD1, 5 bases. Germline CDR1 reads SGHRS; CDR2 reads YFSETQ. The CDR3 is 14 amino acids. Between the trimmed V and J ends, which lost 2 bases and 5 bases, there was a span of 11 bases. The CDR3 protein is CASSFTGWDNEQFF. Written as DNA, the CDR3 is TGCGCCAGCAGCTTCACAGGCTGGGACAATGAGCAGTTCTTC.

This clonotype was picked up a small number of times. This chain uses TRBV2 with TRBJ1-1; the D is unclear. The V gene lost 1 base and the J gene lost 1 base, with 4 bases spanning the gap. Germline loops: CDR1 SNHLY, CDR2 FYNNEI. CDR3 length: 13 residues. The CDR3 nucleotides are TGTGCCAGCAGTGAAGAGCAGAACACTGAAGCTTTCTTT. Translation gives CASSEEQNTEAFF.

The V gene is TRBV10-3, the J gene TRBJ2-7, with a weak D call TRBD2 (5 bases). Germline CDR1 is ENHRY and CDR2 is SYGVKD. CDR3 length equals 12 residues. Deletions cut 3 bases from V and 3 bases from J, with 6 bases between. CDR3 loop: CAISDAGYEQYF. As DNA, the CDR3 is TGTGCCATCAGTGATGCGGGCTACGAGCAGTACTTC.

This clonotype has a handful of counts. CDR3 sequence: CASSEHYTEAFF. The CDR3 DNA reads as TGTGCCAGCAGTGAACACTACACTGAAGCTTTCTTT. The chain is built from TRBV25-1 and TRBJ1-1, with D hard to call. Trimming removed 2 bases at V and 3 bases at J, with 4 bases between. Germline assignment: CDR1 MGHDK and CDR2 SYGVNS. This CDR3 has 12 amino acids.